Below are 10 T cell receptor beta chains sequenced from a single sample in a study of cytomegalovirus exposure and HLA in healthy donors. Primers for the PCR totalled 60 Vbeta and 13 Jbeta. TCRdb's copy holds only in-frame clones and misses some; the assay was immunoSEQ multiplex PCR. The table lists 180,000 or so clones. The sequenced material came from PBMCs. Receptors were obtained from a woman aged 18-29 years in good health and CMV-seropositive.

J is TRBJ2-4 and V is TRBV7-9; 13 bases are shared with TRBD2. There are 16 residues in the CDR3. Per germline, CDR1 SEHNR and CDR2 FQNEAQ (reference sequence). V lost 4 bases to trimming and J lost 9 bases; unmatched junction nucleotides: 9. The CDR3 bases are TGTGCCAGCAGCTCCAGACTAGCGGGAGGCCTAGGCATTCAGTACTTC. Its translation: CASSSRLAGGLGIQYF.

The chain joins TRBV28 to TRBJ1-1; 8 bases are a match to TRBD1. Per germline, CDR1 MDHEN and CDR2 SYDVKM. With 7 bases clipped from V and 4 bases from J, the junction kept 17 bases outside the gene matches. The CDR3 covers 17 residues. This CDR3 reads CASTLPGRGLIGTEAFF. CDR3 nucleotides: TGTGCCAGCACCCTTCCCGGCAGGGGGCTTATCGGCACTGAAGCTTTCTTT.

The rearrangement joins TRBV2 to TRBJ1-2; 8 bases align to TRBD1. CDR1 SNHLY and CDR2 FYNNEI come from the germline V gene. The CDR3 sequence is 13 residues long. The V and J ends lost 6 bases and 6 bases, in that order; junction bases with no gene match: 6. CDR3 coding DNA: TGTGCCAGCAGGCAGGGGGCGGATCATGGCTACACCTTC. Translating gives CASRQGADHGYTF.

The genes are TRBV11-2 and TRBJ2-4, with TRBD2 matching 8 bases. The CDR3 contains 15 residues. Losses at the gene ends were 5 bases for V and 1 base for J; bases not matched to a gene: 4. CDR1 is SGHAT and CDR2 is FQNNGV in the germline V gene. The CDR3 region is CASSPLAGAKNIQYF. CDR3 bases: TGTGCCAGCAGCCCGTTAGCGGGGGCCAAAAACATTCAGTACTTC.

The V gene is TRBV4-1, the J gene TRBJ2-2, with TRBD2 matching over 12 bases. After removal of 4 bases from V and 5 bases from J, the junction contained 5 bases not matched to a gene. The CDR3 contains 16 residues. CDR1 is MGHRA and CDR2 is YSYEKL in the germline V gene. CDR3 loop: CASSRLAGVRTGELFF. In DNA form, the CDR3 reads TGCGCCAGCAGCCGACTAGCGGGGGTGAGGACCGGGGAGCTGTTTTTT.

The gene calls are TRBV4-3 and TRBJ1-1, with 9 bases fitting TRBD1. J was trimmed by 4 bases and V by 3 bases; bases with no gene match: 18. This CDR3 contains 19 residues. Germline V gene data show CDR1 as LGHNA and CDR2 as YSLEER. The CDR3 loop is CASSQESLGQGNKFTEAFF. In DNA, the CDR3 is TGCGCCAGCAGCCAGGAGTCCCTAGGACAGGGGAATAAATTCACTGAAGCTTTCTTT.

The genes are TRBV18 and TRBJ2-2, with D possibly matching TRBD1 (5 bases). CDR1 and CDR2 from the germline V gene are KGHSH and LQKENI. This CDR3 is 14 amino acids long. V was cut by 3 bases and J by 4 bases, with 9 bases left in between. CDR3 nucleotide sequence: TGTGCCAGCTCACCTAATGACAGCACCGGGGAGCTGTTTTTT. It translates to CASSPNDSTGELFF.

The rearrangement uses TRBV19 and TRBJ2-7; 16 positions agree with TRBD2. With V trimmed by 5 bases and J by 0 bases, 7 bases remained unmatched. The germline V gene has CDR1 LNHDA and CDR2 SQIVND (reference sequence). This CDR3 region has 18 residues. CDR3 sequence (DNA): TGTGCCAGTAGTCCAAAGGGGACTAGCGGGAGGGCCTCCTACGAGCAGTACTTC. Its protein product is CASSPKGTSGRASYEQYF.

V and J are TRBV29-1 and TRBJ2-7; 7 positions match TRBD1. The junction had 8 bases not matched to a gene; V was cut back by 2 bases and J by 7 bases. The CDR3 has 13 amino acids. Germline values: CDR1 SQVTM, CDR2 ANQGSEA. CDR3 sequence: CSVERQGVGEQYF. In DNA, the CDR3 is TGCAGCGTTGAAAGGCAGGGGGTAGGGGAGCAGTACTTC.

The chain combines TRBV7-9 with TRBJ2-1, with TRBD2 identical over 9 bases. Germline lookup yields CDR1 SEHNR and CDR2 FQNEAQ (reference sequence). The CDR3 contains 19 residues. Unmatched junction bases numbered 17, after V lost 1 base and J lost 7 bases. The CDR3 reads CASSLEATSGAGGGNEQFF. The CDR3 DNA sequence: TGTGCCAGCAGCTTAGAGGCGACTAGCGGAGCAGGGGGGGGGAATGAGCAGTTCTTC.